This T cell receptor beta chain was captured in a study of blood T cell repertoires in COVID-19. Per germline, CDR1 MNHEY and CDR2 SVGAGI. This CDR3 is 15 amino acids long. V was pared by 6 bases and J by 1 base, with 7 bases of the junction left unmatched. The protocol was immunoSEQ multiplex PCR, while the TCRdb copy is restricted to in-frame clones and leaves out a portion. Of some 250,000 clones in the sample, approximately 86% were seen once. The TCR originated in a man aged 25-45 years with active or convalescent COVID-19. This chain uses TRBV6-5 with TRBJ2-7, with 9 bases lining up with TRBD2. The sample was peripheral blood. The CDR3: CASRAGTSHSYEQYF. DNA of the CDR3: TGTGCCAGCAGGGCCGGGACTAGCCATTCCTACGAGCAGTACTTC.